This T cell receptor beta chain was observed in a study of shared clonotypes between healthy human individuals (TCRdb year 2020). Study-level background: Three men and a couple of women, aged 18 to 49 years, made up the cohort. Per donor, three plates each were used for CD4 naive and CD4 memory, two for CD8 naive, and one for CD8 memory. Blood TCR repertoires of a handful of healthy adults were deeply sequenced to estimate repertoire size and the extent of clonotype sharing between individuals. To increase sequencing depth and limit assay-specific biases, different laboratories used diverse techniques to prepare libraries and sequence TCR repertoires. Each donor's leukapheresis produced roughly between roughly 0.85 and 10 billion PBMCs.

CD8 naive samples were CD45RO-negative cells positively selected for CCR7, giving a CD45RA+CCR7+ population that excluded TemRA cells. Healthy HIV-negative adults with no recently reported acute infections or vaccinations were included as donors. Every donor was a Caucasian adult residing in Nashville, Tennessee, USA. After blood collection by leukapheresis, PBMCs were isolated using Ficoll-Histopaque density gradient centrifugation and then cryopreserved in the vapor phase of liquid nitrogen. Analytical flow cytometry was used to check the purity and quantity of every magnetically sorted T cell population. Genomic DNA was isolated from each sorted fraction and quantified by UV absorbance on a Nanodrop 2000c. TCR CDR3 regions were amplified from genomic DNA by multiplex PCR using the deep immunoSEQ assay. Extracted genomic DNA from each cell subset was spread evenly across all wells of several immunoSEQ 96-well plates, with each plate serving as a replicate. For sorted subsets, approximately 200 ng of genomic DNA, equivalent to around 30,000 T cell genomes, went into each replicate PCR. Purified libraries were quantified with a Qubit 3.0 fluorometer, sized on a Bioanalyzer 2100, and re-quantified with the KAPA Library Quantification kit. A separate single-read 150-cycle Illumina NextSeq 550 flow cell was used to sequence each immunoSEQ 96-well plate. Per the authors' processing: Because the immunoSEQ output held only junctional sequences and lacked quality scores, the filtering could not match the filtering applied to full-length reads. Sequences were annotated with PyIR, a Python wrapper for IgBLAST v1.9, and V/J genes and CDR3 were assigned using IMGT germline references. Any read was removed if the V/J assignment was weak (E-value above 1e-6), the CDR3 was missing, or the read contained stop codons, out-of-frame junctions, or ambiguous translated residues. V3J clonotypes were defined as sequences sharing an identical inferred V gene, J gene, and CDR3 amino acid sequence. The percentage overlap between two repertoires was calculated by dividing the number of shared unique clonotypes by the size of the smaller repertoire. Richness of each repertoire was evaluated using RTK rarefaction, the Chao1 estimator, and Recon v2.1 estimates of unobserved clonotypes. For all TCRbeta clonotypes obtained by the gDNA method from four donors, generation probabilities were computed with OLGA. TCRdb provides this immuneACCESS table in a form limited to in-frame rearrangements. Some clones are lacking; in checked studies, under half of them reflect an unresolved V gene, and why the rest are absent is not known. D and trimming come from the DNA, and the V and J calls and clone size come from that table. This sample gives some 2,000,000 clones in total; approximately 95% of them show up just once. The ten largest clones represent 1% to 1.3% of the sample.

Between the V and J ends, shortened by 2 bases and 4 bases respectively, the junction contains 7 bases. The CDR3 runs 12 amino acids, cysteine and phenylalanine included. Only the CDR3 DNA is retained, 36 bases long and in frame from the first base. From the germline V gene, CDR1 is SGHRS and CDR2 is YFSETQ. Paper-wide results and their limitations: Based on pairwise subsampling, the degree of clonotype sharing among donors was expected to be affected by sequencing depth. Naive subsets generally had larger estimated clonotype richness than memory subsets did. Compared with non-shared clonotypes, the clonotypes found in all four sorted-subset donors had higher generation probabilities. Across a handful of donors, around 5% of naive CD4, approximately 3.6% of naive CD8, about 2% of memory CD4, and about 0.4% of memory CD8 clonotypes were shared. Rarefaction of sorted-subset datasets indicated incomplete sequencing despite the large sequencing depth. Only blood was sampled, and tissue TCR repertoires likely differ from those in blood. Because the study included a small number of donors, the genetic and exposure-history diversity represented was limited.

As concerns this clone: Its antigen is currently not known. The input lacks base qualities; no much larger clone sits a single base away. The same CDR3 arises from other DNA sequences in this sample as well.

Sequencing was done on a sample of naive CD8+ T cells sorted from blood. The cell subset or site tag for this specimen amounts to: CD45RA+CCR7+. The TCR originated in a man younger than 35 in good health. The rearranged segments are TRBV5-1 and TRBJ2-7; TRBD1 is a possible D gene, resting on 5 matching bases. This receptor has the CDR3 CASSLGVYEQYF. The nucleotides read TGCGCCAGCAGCTTAGGGGTATACGAGCAGTACTTC.